This T cell receptor beta chain was profiled in a study of T-cell reconstitution after alpha-beta-depleted transplantation in children. V was trimmed by 3 bases and J by 4 bases, leaving 9 bases between them. The CDR3 contains 14 residues. Points from the study as a whole: Some patients owed their high day-60 TCRbeta diversity to surviving recipient T cells and thymic progenitors. Several hundred expanded graft clones reportedly were the source of alpha-beta T cells about two months after transplant. Newly produced T cells mostly provided counts and TCRbeta diversity after one year, as hyperexpanded clones declined.

This sample's TCRbeta library carried unique molecular identifier barcodes. TCRdb re-analysed the PCR reads in MiXCR, keeping a single row per CDR3 protein. The table has fewer than 250,000 distinct CDR3 sequences, roughly 15% seen once. This clonotype was seen at least ten times. Its antigen is unknown. The clonotype originates from a male patient under 10 years old who had a stem cell transplant for acute lymphoblastic leukemia, so the T cells may come from the graft donor. The rearrangement links TRBV12-3 or TRBV12-4 to TRBJ2-2; the D gene is possibly TRBD2 (5 bases). Sequenced here: PBMCs, mostly from graft donor cells, sampled 360 days after TCRalphabeta/CD19-depleted stem cell transplant. The CDR3 DNA follows: TGTGCCAGCAGTTTGAGGACTGCCACCGGGGAGCTGTTTTTT. Its protein is CASSLRTATGELFF.